This TCR beta chain was captured in a study of CD8+CD57+ T cells in acquired aplastic anemia. On the study more broadly: The DNA of sorted CD4+ and CD8+ cells averaged around 3 ug.

The authors sequenced patients whose flow cytometry had shown CD8+CD57+ cell expansion. TCR beta VDJ and CDR3 profiles were obtained from a genomic DNA template. TCRdb reanalysed the reads using MiXCR and keeps one entry per CDR3 protein. The data contain 150,000 to 180,000 distinct CDR3 sequences, about 52% of them singletons. The CDR3 length is 15 residues. Per the germline V gene, CDR1 is SGHNT and CDR2 is YYREEE (reference sequence). V shed 2 bases and J 7 bases; nucleotides not matched to a gene: 8. The J gene is TRBJ1-1, the V gene TRBV5-4, with 10 bases lining up with TRBD1. The sequencing input was sorted CD4+, CD8+, or CD8+CD57+ T cells (not recorded which) from PBMCs. The sequence derives from a human donor with aplastic anemia. This CDR3 is CASSLGGTGDVEAFF. The CDR3 nucleotides are TGTGCCAGCAGCTTAGGCGGGACAGGGGATGTTGAAGCTTTCTTT.